This T cell receptor (beta chain) was recorded in a study of T cell repertoires in cytomegalovirus infection. The study's findings and limits: Carriers of CMV and the relevant HLA type were discriminated by public TCR beta frequency. What dominated the ex vivo response were HLA-C-restricted CMV-specific TCR beta clonotypes.

V lost 5 bases and J 4 bases, leaving 11 bases between the germline ends. Germline V gene sequence: CDR1 MDHEN, CDR2 SYDVKM. This CDR3 is built from 13 residues. Many counts were recorded for this clonotype. Antigen unknown. TCRdb reprocessed the reads via MiXCR and lists one record per CDR3 protein. The sample consists of 150,000 to 200,000 distinct CDR3 sequences, 8.5% to 10% of them appearing once. The receptor's source is a human donor in good health (CMV status not recorded). Some clones in this sample may be carry-over from other donors' samples. Sequencing was carried out using PBMCs. The rearrangement links TRBV28 to TRBJ1-1; D gene uncertain. CDR3 DNA sequence: TGTGCCAGCAGTGACATTGCTGGCACTGAAGCTTTCTTT. It is translated as CASSDIAGTEAFF.